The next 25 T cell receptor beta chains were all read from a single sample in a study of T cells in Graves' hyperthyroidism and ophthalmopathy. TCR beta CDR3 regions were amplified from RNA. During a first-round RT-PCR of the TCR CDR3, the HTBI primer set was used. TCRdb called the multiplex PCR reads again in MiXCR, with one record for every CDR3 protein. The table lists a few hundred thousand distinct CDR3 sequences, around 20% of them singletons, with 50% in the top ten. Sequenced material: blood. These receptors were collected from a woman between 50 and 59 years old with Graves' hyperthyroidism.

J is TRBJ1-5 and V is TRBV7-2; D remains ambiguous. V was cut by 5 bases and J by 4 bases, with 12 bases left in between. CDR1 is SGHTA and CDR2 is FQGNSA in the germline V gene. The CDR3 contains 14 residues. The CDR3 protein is CASSAPHLNQPQHF. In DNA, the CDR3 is TGTGCCAGCAGCGCACCCCATTTGAATCAGCCCCAGCATTTT.

CDR3: CASSPTGFRTDTQYF. CDR3 DNA: TGTGCCAGCAGCCCCACAGGGTTTCGCACAGATACGCAGTATTTT. This chain connects TRBV11-2 to TRBJ2-3, with TRBD1 as a possible D gene (6 bases). Trimming took 5 bases from V and 1 from J, leaving 13 bases between them. Germline loops: CDR1 SGHAT, CDR2 FQNNGV. The CDR3 length is 15 residues.

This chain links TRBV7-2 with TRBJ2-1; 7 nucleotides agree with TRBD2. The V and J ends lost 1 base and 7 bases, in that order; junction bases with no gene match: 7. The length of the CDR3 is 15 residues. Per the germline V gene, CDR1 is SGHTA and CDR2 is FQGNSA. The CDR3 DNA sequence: TGTGCCAGCAGCTTAGTGAGCGGGATCAGGAATGAGCAGTTCTTC. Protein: CASSLVSGIRNEQFF.

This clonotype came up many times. CDR3 protein: CSARIVGLKSGGNTEAFF. The DNA for the CDR3 is TGCAGTGCCCGTATCGTGGGACTCAAATCTGGAGGGAACACTGAAGCTTTCTTT. The chain uses TRBV20-1 and TRBJ1-1; the D gene is possibly TRBD1 (5 bases). Trimming left V 6 bases short and J 1 base short, with 27 bases between. The length of the CDR3 is 18 residues. Per the germline V gene, CDR1 is DFQATT and CDR2 is SNEGSKA (reference sequence).

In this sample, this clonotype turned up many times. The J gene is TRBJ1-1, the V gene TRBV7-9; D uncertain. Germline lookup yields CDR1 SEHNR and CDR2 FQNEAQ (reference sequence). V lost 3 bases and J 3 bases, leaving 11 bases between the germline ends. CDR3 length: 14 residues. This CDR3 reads CASSLSRLHTEAFF. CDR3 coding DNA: TGTGCCAGCAGCTTGAGTAGGTTACACACTGAAGCTTTCTTT. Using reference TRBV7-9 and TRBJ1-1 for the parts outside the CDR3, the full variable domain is DTGVSQNPRHKITKRGQNVTFRCDPISEHNRLYWYRQTLGQGPEFLTYFQNEAQLEKSRLLSDRFSAERPKGSFSTLEIQRTEQGDSAMYLCASSLSRLHTEAFFGQGTRLTVV.

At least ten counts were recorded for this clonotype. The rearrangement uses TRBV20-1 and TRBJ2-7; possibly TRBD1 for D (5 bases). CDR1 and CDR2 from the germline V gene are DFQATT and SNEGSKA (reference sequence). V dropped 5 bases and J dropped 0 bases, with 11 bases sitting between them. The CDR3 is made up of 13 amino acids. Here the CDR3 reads CSAGARHSYEQYF. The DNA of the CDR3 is TGCAGTGCTGGGGCTCGCCACTCCTACGAGCAGTACTTC.

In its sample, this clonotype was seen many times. The CDR3 loop is CASSREEGGSYEQYF. For the CDR3, the DNA is TGTGCCAGCAGCCGGGAGGAGGGGGGATCCTACGAGCAGTACTTC. This rearrangement joins TRBV11-2 to TRBJ2-7; perhaps TRBD2 as D (7 bases). The CDR3 covers 15 residues. Germline CDR1 SGHAT, CDR2 FQNNGV. V lost 5 bases to trimming and J lost 1 base, with 15 bases between them.

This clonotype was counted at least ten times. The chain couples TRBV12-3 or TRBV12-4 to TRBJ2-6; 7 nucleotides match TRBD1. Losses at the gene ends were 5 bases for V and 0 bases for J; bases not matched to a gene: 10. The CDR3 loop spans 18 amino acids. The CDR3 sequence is CASSPRQGASSGANVLTF. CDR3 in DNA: TGTGCCAGCAGTCCCAGACAGGGCGCAAGCTCTGGGGCCAACGTCCTGACTTTC.

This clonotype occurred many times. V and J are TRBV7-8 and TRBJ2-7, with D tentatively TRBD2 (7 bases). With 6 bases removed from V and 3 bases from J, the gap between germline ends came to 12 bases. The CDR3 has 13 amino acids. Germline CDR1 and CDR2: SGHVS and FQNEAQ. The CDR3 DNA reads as TGTGCCAGCAGTAGGGGGGAGGGCTACGAGCAGTACTTC. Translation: CASSRGEGYEQYF.

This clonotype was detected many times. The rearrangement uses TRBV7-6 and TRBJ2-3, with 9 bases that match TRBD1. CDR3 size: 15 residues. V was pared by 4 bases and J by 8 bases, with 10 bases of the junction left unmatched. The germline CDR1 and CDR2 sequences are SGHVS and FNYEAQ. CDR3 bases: TGTGCCAGCAGCTCAACGAGAGAGACAGGGGGTACGCAGTATTTT. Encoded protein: CASSSTRETGGTQYF. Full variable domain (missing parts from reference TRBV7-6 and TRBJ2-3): GAGVSQSPRYKVTKRGQDVALRCDPISGHVSLYWYRQALGQGPEFLTYFNYEAQQDKSGLPNDRFSAERPEGSISTLTIQRTEQRDSAMYRCASSSTRETGGTQYFGPGTRLTVL.

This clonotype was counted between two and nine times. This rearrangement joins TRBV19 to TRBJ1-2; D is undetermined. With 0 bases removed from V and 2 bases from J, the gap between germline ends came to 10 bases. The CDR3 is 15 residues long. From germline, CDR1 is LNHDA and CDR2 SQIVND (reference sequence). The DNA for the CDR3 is TGTGCCAGTAGTATAGATGGGGTGACAAACTATGGCTACACCTTC. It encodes CASSIDGVTNYGYTF.

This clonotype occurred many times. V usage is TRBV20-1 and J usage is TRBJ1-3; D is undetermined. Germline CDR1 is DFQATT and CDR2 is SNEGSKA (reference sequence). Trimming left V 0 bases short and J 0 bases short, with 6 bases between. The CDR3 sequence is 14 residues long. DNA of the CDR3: TGCAGTGCTAGAGATGGCAGCTCTGGAAACACCATATATTTT. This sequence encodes CSARDGSSGNTIYF.

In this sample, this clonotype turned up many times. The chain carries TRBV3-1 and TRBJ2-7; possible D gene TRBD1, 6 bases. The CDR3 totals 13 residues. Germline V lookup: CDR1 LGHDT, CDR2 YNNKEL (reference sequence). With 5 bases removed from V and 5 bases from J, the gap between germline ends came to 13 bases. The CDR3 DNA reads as TGTGCCAGCAGCTTCGACAGGCTCAACGAGCAGTACTTC. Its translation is CASSFDRLNEQYF.

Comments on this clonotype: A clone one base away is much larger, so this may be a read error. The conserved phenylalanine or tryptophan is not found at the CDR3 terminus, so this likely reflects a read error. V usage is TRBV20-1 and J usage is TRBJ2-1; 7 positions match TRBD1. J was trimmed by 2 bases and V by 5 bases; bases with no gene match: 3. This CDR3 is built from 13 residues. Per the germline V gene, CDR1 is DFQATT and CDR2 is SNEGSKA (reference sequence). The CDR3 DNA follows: TGCAGTGCTCAGGGACAGCCCTACAATGAGCAGTTCTCC. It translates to CSAQGQPYNEQFS.

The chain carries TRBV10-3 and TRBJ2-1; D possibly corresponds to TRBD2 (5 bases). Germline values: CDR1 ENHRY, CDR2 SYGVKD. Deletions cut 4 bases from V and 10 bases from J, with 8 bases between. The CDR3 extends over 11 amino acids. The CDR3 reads CAISAGFEQFF. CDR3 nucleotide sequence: TGTGCCATCAGTGCGGGGTTCGAGCAGTTCTTC.

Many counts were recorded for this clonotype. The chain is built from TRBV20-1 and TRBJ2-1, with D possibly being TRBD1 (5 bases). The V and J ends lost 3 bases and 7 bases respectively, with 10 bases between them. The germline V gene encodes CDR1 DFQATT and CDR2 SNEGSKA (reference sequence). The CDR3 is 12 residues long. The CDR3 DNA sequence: TGCAGTGCTAGGGAAAAGGGGAATGAGCAGTTCTTC. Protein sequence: CSAREKGNEQFF.

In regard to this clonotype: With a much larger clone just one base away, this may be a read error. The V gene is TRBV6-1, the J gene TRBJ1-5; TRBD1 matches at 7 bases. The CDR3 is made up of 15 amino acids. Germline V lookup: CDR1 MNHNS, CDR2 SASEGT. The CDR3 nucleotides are TGTGACAGCAGGAACGGACAGGCGGGCAATCAGCCCCAGCATTTT. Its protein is CDSRNGQAGNQPQHF.

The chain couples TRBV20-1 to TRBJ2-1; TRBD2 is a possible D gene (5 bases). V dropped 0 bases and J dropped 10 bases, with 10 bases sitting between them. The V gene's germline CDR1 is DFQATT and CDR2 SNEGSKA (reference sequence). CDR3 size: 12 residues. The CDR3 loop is CSARDPLAEQFF. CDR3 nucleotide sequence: TGCAGTGCTAGAGATCCGCTAGCCGAGCAGTTCTTC.

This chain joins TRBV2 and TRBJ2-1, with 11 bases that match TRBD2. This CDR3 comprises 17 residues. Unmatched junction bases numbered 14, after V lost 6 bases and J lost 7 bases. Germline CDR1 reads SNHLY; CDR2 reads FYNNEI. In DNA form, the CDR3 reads TGTGCCAGCAGCTTAGGTTCCCTAGCGGGAGGTGCGAATGAGCAGTTCTTC. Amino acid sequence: CASSLGSLAGGANEQFF.

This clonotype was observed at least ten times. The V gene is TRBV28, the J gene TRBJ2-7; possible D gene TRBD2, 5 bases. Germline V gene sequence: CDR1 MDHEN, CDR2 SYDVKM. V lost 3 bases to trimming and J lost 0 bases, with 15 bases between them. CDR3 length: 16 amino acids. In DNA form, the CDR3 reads TGTGCCAGCAGTTTGGATCTGCGGGCGAGCTCCTACGAGCAGTACTTC. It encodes CASSLDLRASSYEQYF.

The CDR3 is CSAPPGTAYEQYF. CDR3 coding DNA: TGCAGTGCCCCTCCCGGGACAGCCTACGAGCAGTACTTC. V and J are TRBV20-1 and TRBJ2-7, with 7 positions matching TRBD1. The CDR3 is 13 amino acids. V lost 6 bases to trimming and J lost 2 bases; unmatched junction nucleotides: 7. Looked up from germline, CDR1 is DFQATT and CDR2 is SNEGSKA (reference sequence).

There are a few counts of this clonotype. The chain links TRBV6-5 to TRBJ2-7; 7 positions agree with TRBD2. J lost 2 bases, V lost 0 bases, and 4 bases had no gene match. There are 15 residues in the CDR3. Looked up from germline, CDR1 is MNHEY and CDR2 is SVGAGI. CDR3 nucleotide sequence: TGTGCCAGCAGTTACTCGCGGGGGACCACCTACGAGCAGTACTTC. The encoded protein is CASSYSRGTTYEQYF.

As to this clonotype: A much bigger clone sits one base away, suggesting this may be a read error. CDR3 nucleotide sequence: TGCAGTGCTAGAGTCCGGAGGGGCCTTCGTTCCCAAGAGACCCAGTACTTC. Protein product: CSARVRRGLRSQETQYF. The rearrangement uses TRBV20-1 and TRBJ2-5; D may be TRBD2 (6 bases). V lost 1 base to trimming and J lost 1 base, with 19 bases between them. Germline V gene sequence: CDR1 DFQATT, CDR2 SNEGSKA (reference sequence). The CDR3 totals 17 residues.

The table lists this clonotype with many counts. The DNA of the CDR3 is TGTGCCAGCAGTGTTCTGTCGAGGGGTGGCACAGATACGCAGTATTTT. Translating it yields CASSVLSRGGTDTQYF. This chain links TRBV2 with TRBJ2-3; D could derive from TRBD1 or TRBD2 (5 bases each). This CDR3 has 16 residues. The V gene's germline CDR1 is SNHLY and CDR2 FYNNEI. V was cut by 4 bases and J by 1 base, with 15 bases left in between.

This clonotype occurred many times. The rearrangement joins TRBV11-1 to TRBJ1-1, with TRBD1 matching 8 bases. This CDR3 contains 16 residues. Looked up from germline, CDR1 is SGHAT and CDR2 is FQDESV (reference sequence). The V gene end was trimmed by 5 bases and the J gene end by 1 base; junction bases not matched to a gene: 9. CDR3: CASSLPGGWENTEAFF. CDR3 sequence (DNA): TGTGCCAGCAGCCTCCCAGGGGGCTGGGAGAACACTGAAGCTTTCTTT.